These 14 T cell receptor beta chains were sequenced from one sample in a study of blood T cell repertoires in COVID-19. Here immunoSEQ multiplex PCR was the method, and the copy in TCRdb shows in-frame clones only, minus some. This sample has hundreds of thousands of clones, with over 70% found just once. Sequencing was performed on peripheral blood. The receptors stem from a man aged 35-49 years with acute or convalescent COVID-19.

A single count supports this clone. V gene TRBV7-8 combines with J gene TRBJ1-1; D is uncertain. V was clipped by 0 bases and J by 7 bases, with 3 bases between them. Germline V gene lookup returns CDR1 SGHVS and CDR2 FQNEAQ. This CDR3 comprises 11 residues. The CDR3 loop is CASSLAREAFF. In nucleotides, the CDR3 is TGTGCCAGCAGCTTAGCCCGTGAAGCTTTCTTT.

This chain uses TRBV12-1 with TRBJ2-6; the table's D call of TRBD2 was not tested on the DNA. TRBV12-1 is deemed a pseudogene. This CDR3 has 18 residues. The CDR3 nucleotides are TGTGCCAGCAGCTTCCCCCGGGGGACTTGGGCAGGGGCCAACGTCCTGACTTTC. This translates into CASSFPRGTWAGANVLTF.

V and J are TRBV4-2 and TRBJ1-1; TRBD1 matches 8 bases. This CDR3 is 19 amino acids long. Losses at the gene ends were 2 bases for V and 1 base for J; bases not matched to a gene: 15. Germline CDR1 is LGHNA and CDR2 is YNFKEQ. The DNA for the CDR3 is TGTGCCAGCAGCCAACTCGGCAGGGGCAGGGGGCAAAAGAACACTGAAGCTTTCTTT. It translates to CASSQLGRGRGQKNTEAFF.

This clone has just a few counts. The V and J genes are TRBV7-9 and TRBJ1-1; D remains ambiguous. Trimming removed 5 bases at V and 3 bases at J, with 16 bases between. Germline V gene sequence: CDR1 SEHNR, CDR2 FQNEAQ (reference sequence). The CDR3 covers 15 residues. The CDR3 region is CASSLEQWWYTEAFF. The CDR3 bases are TGTGCCAGCAGCCTAGAACAGTGGTGGTACACTGAAGCTTTCTTT.

The chain employs TRBV12-3 or TRBV12-4 and TRBJ1-2; 8 bases are a match to TRBD1. V dropped 3 bases and J dropped 6; count of bases not matched to a gene: 3. The CDR3 runs 13 residues. The CDR3: CASSFSGGDGYTF. The CDR3 nucleotides are TGTGCCAGCAGTTTTTCAGGGGGCGATGGCTACACCTTC.

The CDR3 loop is CASSFAIVSGKESSYEQYF. The CDR3 DNA reads TGTGCCAGCAGTTTCGCCATCGTCTCCGGGAAAGAATCCTCCTACGAGCAGTACTTC. This chain connects TRBV6-2 or TRBV6-3 to TRBJ2-7; D may be TRBD2 (5 bases). Trimming stripped 4 bases from V and 0 bases from J, with 25 bases between. The CDR3 contains 19 residues. Germline V gene lookup returns CDR1 MNHEY and CDR2 SVGEGT.

The V and J genes are TRBV4-2 and TRBJ1-2; possible D gene TRBD1, 6 bases. The CDR3 is made up of 15 amino acids. V was clipped by 0 bases and J by 3 bases, with 11 bases between them. CDR1 is LGHNA and CDR2 is YNFKEQ in the germline V gene. CDR3 region: CASSQDGDIYYGYTF. The CDR3, as DNA: TGTGCCAGCAGCCAAGACGGGGACATCTACTATGGCTACACCTTC.

V gene TRBV7-9 combines with J gene TRBJ1-1; TRBD1 might be the D (5 bases). CDR3 size: 14 residues. Germline CDR1 SEHNR, CDR2 FQNEAQ (reference sequence). V lost 5 bases, J lost 1 base, and 11 bases lay in between. The CDR3 DNA follows: TGTGCCAGCAGCATGGCAGGGCGGAACACTGAAGCTTTCTTT. This encodes CASSMAGRNTEAFF.

The chain employs TRBV6-1 and TRBJ1-2; no reliable D call. Germline CDR1 is MNHNS and CDR2 is SASEGT. The CDR3 runs to 13 residues. Trimming removed 2 bases from V and 6 bases from J, with 10 bases in between. The CDR3 loop reads CASSEFRQDGYTF. In DNA form, the CDR3 reads TGTGCCAGCAGTGAATTTCGCCAGGATGGCTACACCTTC.

The chain is built from TRBV7-2 and TRBJ1-2; 7 nucleotides agree with TRBD1. The germline V gene encodes CDR1 SGHTA and CDR2 FQGNSA. Germline trimming cut 4 bases from V and 4 bases from J; bases unmatched to any gene: 3. CDR3 size: 13 residues. CDR3 region: CASSSGQAYGYTF. The CDR3 DNA reads as TGTGCCAGCAGCTCCGGACAGGCCTATGGCTACACCTTC. Complete variable domain (other parts from reference TRBV7-2 and TRBJ1-2): GAGVSQSPSNKVTEKGKDVELRCDPISGHTALYWYRQSLGQGLEFLIYFQGNSAPDKSGLPSDRFSAERTGGSVSTLTIQRTQQEDSAVYLCASSSGQAYGYTFGSGTRLTVV.

The chain carries TRBV29-1 and TRBJ2-3, with unresolved D. CDR1 is SQVTM and CDR2 is ANQGSEA in the germline V gene. The CDR3 extends over 12 amino acids. Trimming left V 2 bases short and J 4 bases short, with 7 bases between. CDR3 nucleotides: TGCAGCGTTGAATTTCTCGCAGATACGCAGTATTTT. This sequence encodes CSVEFLADTQYF.

CDR3: CSVEGDRDEQFF. CDR3 DNA: TGCAGCGTTGAAGGAGACAGGGATGAGCAGTTCTTC. This chain uses TRBV29-1 with TRBJ2-1, with 7 bases fitting TRBD1. V shed 1 base and J 8 bases; nucleotides not matched to a gene: 2. Germline V lookup: CDR1 SQVTM, CDR2 ANQGSEA. The CDR3 spans 12 residues.

The rearrangement joins TRBV28 to TRBJ2-2; 8 bases fit TRBD1. The CDR3 has 16 residues. Germline assignment: CDR1 MDHEN and CDR2 SYDVKM. V lost 6 bases to trimming and J lost 5 bases; unmatched junction nucleotides: 11. The CDR3 nucleotides read TGTGCCAGCAGATCGGCAGGGGGCTTAAAAACCGGGGAGCTGTTTTTT. It encodes CASRSAGGLKTGELFF.

The genes are TRBV30 and TRBJ1-1; 7 bases agree with TRBD1. The CDR3 is 14 amino acids. CDR1 is GTSNPN and CDR2 is SVGIG in the germline V gene (reference sequence). With 1 base clipped from V and 4 bases from J, the junction kept 6 bases outside the gene matches. The CDR3 loop is CAWSDRGWGTEAFF. The DNA of the CDR3 is TGTGCCTGGAGTGACAGGGGCTGGGGCACTGAAGCTTTCTTT.